This T cell receptor beta chain originates from a study of graft-versus-host responses after intestinal transplantation. Study-level information: Recipients had transplants, and these were multivisceral, liver-intestinal, or isolated intestinal. Study-level points and caveats: The highest levels of circulating GvH clones went along with early declines in HvG clones after transplant.

Investigators plated around 200,000 CFSE-labeled responder cells together with around 200,000 irradiated stimulator cells labeled with violet dye. CD4 and CD8 responders that proliferated in the reaction were FACS-sorted. Losses at the gene ends were 2 bases for V and 4 bases for J; bases not matched to a gene: 8. CDR1 is MNHNY and CDR2 is SVGAGI in the germline V gene (reference sequence). CDR3 length: 15 residues. Repertoires were generated with immunoSEQ multiplex PCR, while TCRdb's copy carries only in-frame clones and drops some. The data show under 9,500 clones, roughly a third seen once. The rearrangement joins TRBV6-6 to TRBJ2-7, with 7 bases aligning to TRBD1. The receptor comes from a human patient who was an organ donor for intestinal transplantation. Here the sequenced sample was alloreactive CD8+ T cells from a mixed lymphocyte reaction culture, taken before transplantation. Subset specified: CFSE-low proliferating T cells sorted from approximately 6-day pre-transplant mixed lymphocyte reaction (GvH or HvG direction). This chain's CDR3 is CASSYPTGVLYEQYF. The CDR3 DNA sequence: TGTGCCAGCAGTTACCCTACAGGGGTCTTGTACGAGCAGTACTTC.